The clone carrying this T cell receptor beta chain has only a few counts. Its antigen is currently unknown. Staff drew around 10 milliliters of peripheral blood from each donor. Next came a second PCR, run for about 6 to 12 cycles, which used a sample-barcoded 5' primer along with a J-beta primer mix. TCRdb fed the 5' RACE reads into MiXCR, producing one record per CDR3 protein. The sample carries fewer than 750,000 distinct CDR3 sequences, around half recorded once. The sample belongs to a study of blood T cells in healthy people across ages. General study results and limits: Roughly linear age-related decline in beta diversity appeared, significant by age around 42. What prevented conclusive comparison of naive and antigen-experienced cells was that PBMCs were unsorted. Diversity was higher, and naive CD4+ cells more numerous, in long-lived donors than in aged donors.

Looked up from germline, CDR1 is ENHRY and CDR2 is SYGVKD. Trimming took off 0 bases at V and 2 bases at J, with 10 bases between the two ends. This CDR3 has 15 residues. Input material: blood. The clonotype comes from an elderly man in good health. The V call is TRBV10-3, the J call TRBJ2-5; D unresolved. CDR3 bases: TGTGCCATCAGTGAGTCTGGCAGCCTTCAAGAGACCCAGTACTTC. It encodes CAISESGSLQETQYF.